Presented here are 7 T cell receptor beta chains from one specimen sequenced in a study of blood T cells in healthy people across ages. A J-beta primer mix and a sample-barcoded 5' primer were used in a second PCR of about 7 to 12 cycles. TCRdb analysed the 5' RACE reads with MiXCR anew, one entry per CDR3 protein. The sample has some 750,000 distinct CDR3 sequences, approximately 21% seen once. The sample was blood. Receptors were obtained from a man between 65 and 80 years old in good health.

This clonotype occurred a few times. The chain has TRBV5-6 and TRBJ1-6, with D uncertain. CDR1 is SGHDT and CDR2 is YYEEEE in the germline V gene. V lost 7 bases to trimming and J lost 8 bases, with 13 bases between them. The CDR3 consists of 13 residues. CDR3 DNA: TGTGCCAGCGCGGGGTCGGTGGATTCACCCCTCCACTTT. Its translation is CASAGSVDSPLHF. The entire variable domain, with the rest obtained from reference TRBV5-6 and TRBJ1-6, is as follows: DAGVTQSPTHLIKTRGQQVTLRCSPKSGHDTVSWYQQALGQGPQFIFQYYEEEERQRGNFPDRFSGHQFPNYSSELNVNALLLGDSALYLCASAGSVDSPLHFGNGTRLTVT.

This clonotype occurred a few times. This chain uses TRBV11-2 with TRBJ2-3; the D call may be TRBD1 or TRBD2 (6 bases each). The CDR3 covers 16 residues. Germline V gene lookup returns CDR1 SGHAT and CDR2 FQNNGV. Trimming cost V 3 bases and J 2 bases, with 15 bases left between them. The CDR3 bases are TGTGCCAGCAGCTTTAAGGGGGGCGGGACCACAGATACGCAGTATTTT. It encodes CASSFKGGGTTDTQYF.

This clonotype has ten or more counts. J is TRBJ2-5 and V is TRBV5-1; D might be TRBD2 (6 bases). In germline, CDR1 is SGHRS, CDR2 YFSETQ. The CDR3 extends over 13 amino acids. Trimming removed 5 bases from V and 0 bases from J, with 8 bases in between. The CDR3: CASRPGDQETQYF. The CDR3 DNA reads as TGCGCCAGCAGACCGGGAGACCAAGAGACCCAGTACTTC.

This clonotype was found many times. This chain uses TRBV20-1 with TRBJ1-3, with TRBD1 identical over 9 bases. Unmatched junction bases numbered 10, after V lost 3 bases and J lost 7 bases. Germline CDR1 DFQATT, CDR2 SNEGSKA (reference sequence). This CDR3 contains 15 residues. CDR3: CSASRRDREWNTIYF. The CDR3 bases are TGCAGTGCTAGCCGCCGGGACAGGGAATGGAACACCATATATTTT.

In its sample, this clonotype was seen a few times. The rearrangement uses TRBV6-2 or TRBV6-3 and TRBJ2-5; TRBD1 matches at 10 bases. With the DNA end fitting TRBJ2-7 better, the J assignment may be wrong. This CDR3 contains 15 residues. CDR1 is MNHEY, CDR2 SVGEGT, per germline. CDR3 loop: CASSPVWDRGYEQYF. CDR3 nucleotide sequence: TGTGCCAGCAGCCCCGTGTGGGACAGGGGCTACGAGCAGTACTTC.

In this sample, this clonotype turned up a few times. The CDR3 DNA reads TGCAGTGCTGGAAGAACAGGGACCCAAGAGACCCAGTACTTC. Its protein is CSAGRTGTQETQYF. The chain carries TRBV20-1 and TRBJ2-5; a weak D match, TRBD1 (6 bases). The CDR3 consists of 14 residues. Between the trimmed V and J ends, which lost 5 bases and 1 base, there was a span of 14 bases. Germline lookup yields CDR1 DFQATT and CDR2 SNEGSKA (reference sequence).

This clonotype was picked up a small number of times. V gene TRBV28 combines with J gene TRBJ1-2; a possible D gene is TRBD1 (5 bases). CDR1 and CDR2 (germline): MDHEN, SYDVKM. The germline V and J ends were trimmed by 7 bases and 8 bases, with 32 bases remaining between them. This CDR3 has 18 residues. CDR3 region: CASIGGWASGRERRGYTF. CDR3 DNA: TGTGCCAGCATTGGGGGGTGGGCCTCGGGACGCGAAAGGAGAGGCTACACCTTC.